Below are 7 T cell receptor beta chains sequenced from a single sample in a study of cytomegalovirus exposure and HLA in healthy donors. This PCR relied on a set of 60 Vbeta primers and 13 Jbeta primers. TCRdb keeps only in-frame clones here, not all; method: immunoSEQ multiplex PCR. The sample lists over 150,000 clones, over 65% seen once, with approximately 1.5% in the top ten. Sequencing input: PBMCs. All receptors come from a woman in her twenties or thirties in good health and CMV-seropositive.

In DNA form, the CDR3 reads TGTGCCAGCAGTGGTATGAGTGAGCAGTTCTTC. Amino acid sequence: CASSGMSEQFF. This chain uses TRBV27 with TRBJ2-1, with D unclear. CDR1 is MNHEY and CDR2 is SMNVEV in the germline V gene (reference sequence). There are 11 residues in the CDR3. The V gene lost 5 bases and the J gene lost 9 bases, with 8 bases spanning the gap.

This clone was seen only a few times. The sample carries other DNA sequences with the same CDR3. CDR3 DNA sequence: TGTGCCAGCAGTCCGAGAGCGGGAGGCTCCTACGAGCAGTACTTC. It encodes CASSPRAGGSYEQYF. The chain joins TRBV27 to TRBJ2-7; TRBD2 matches at 9 bases. V trimming: 5 bases; J trimming: 0 bases; junction bases outside the gene matches: 5. The CDR3 spans 15 residues. Germline CDR1 is MNHEY and CDR2 is SMNVEV (reference sequence).

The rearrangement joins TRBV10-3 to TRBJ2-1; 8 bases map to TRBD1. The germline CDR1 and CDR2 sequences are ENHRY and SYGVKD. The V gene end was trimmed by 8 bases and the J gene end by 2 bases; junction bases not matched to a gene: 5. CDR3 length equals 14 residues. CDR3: CAIGKQGAYNEQFF. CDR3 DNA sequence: TGTGCCATCGGGAAACAGGGGGCCTACAATGAGCAGTTCTTC.

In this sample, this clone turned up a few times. The CDR3 sequence is CSASPPGGLYEQYF. The CDR3 DNA follows: TGCAGCGCCTCCCCCCCAGGCGGACTCTACGAGCAGTACTTC. The J gene is TRBJ2-7, the V gene TRBV29-1, with D possibly being TRBD2 (5 bases). This CDR3 comprises 14 residues. CDR1 and CDR2 from the germline V gene are SQVTM and ANQGSEA. V was cut by 7 bases and J by 3 bases, with 19 bases left in between.

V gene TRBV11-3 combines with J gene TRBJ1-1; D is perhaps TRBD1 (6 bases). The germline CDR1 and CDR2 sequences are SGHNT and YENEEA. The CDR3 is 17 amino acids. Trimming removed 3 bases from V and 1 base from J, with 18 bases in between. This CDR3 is CASSFFPPGGENTEAFF. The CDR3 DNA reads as TGTGCCAGCAGCTTTTTCCCCCCGGGGGGCGAGAACACTGAAGCTTTCTTT.

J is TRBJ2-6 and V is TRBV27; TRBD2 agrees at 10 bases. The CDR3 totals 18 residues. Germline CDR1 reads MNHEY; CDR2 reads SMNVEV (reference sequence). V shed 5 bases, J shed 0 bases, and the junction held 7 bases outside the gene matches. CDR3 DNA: TGTGCCAGCAGTCCACGACTAGCGGGCCTCTCTGGGGCCAACGTCCTGACTTTC. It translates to CASSPRLAGLSGANVLTF.

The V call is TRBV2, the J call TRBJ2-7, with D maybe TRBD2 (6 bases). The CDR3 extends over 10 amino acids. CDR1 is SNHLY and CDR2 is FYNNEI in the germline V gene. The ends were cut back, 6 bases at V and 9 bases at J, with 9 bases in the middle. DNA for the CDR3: TGTGCCAGCAGGGGGCGGGGGCAGTACTTC. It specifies CASRGRGQYF.